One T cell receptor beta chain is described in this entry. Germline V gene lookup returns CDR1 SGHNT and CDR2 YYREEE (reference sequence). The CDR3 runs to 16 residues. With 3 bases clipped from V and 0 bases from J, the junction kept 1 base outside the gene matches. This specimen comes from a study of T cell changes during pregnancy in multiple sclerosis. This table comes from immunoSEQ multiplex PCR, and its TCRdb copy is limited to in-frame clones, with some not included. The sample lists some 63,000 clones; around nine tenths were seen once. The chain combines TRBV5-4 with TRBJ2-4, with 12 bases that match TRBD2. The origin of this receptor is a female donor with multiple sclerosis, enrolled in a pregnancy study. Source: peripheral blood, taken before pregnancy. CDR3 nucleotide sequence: TGTGCCAGCAGCTCACTAGCGGGGGGAGCCAAAAACATTCAGTACTTC. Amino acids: CASSSLAGGAKNIQYF.